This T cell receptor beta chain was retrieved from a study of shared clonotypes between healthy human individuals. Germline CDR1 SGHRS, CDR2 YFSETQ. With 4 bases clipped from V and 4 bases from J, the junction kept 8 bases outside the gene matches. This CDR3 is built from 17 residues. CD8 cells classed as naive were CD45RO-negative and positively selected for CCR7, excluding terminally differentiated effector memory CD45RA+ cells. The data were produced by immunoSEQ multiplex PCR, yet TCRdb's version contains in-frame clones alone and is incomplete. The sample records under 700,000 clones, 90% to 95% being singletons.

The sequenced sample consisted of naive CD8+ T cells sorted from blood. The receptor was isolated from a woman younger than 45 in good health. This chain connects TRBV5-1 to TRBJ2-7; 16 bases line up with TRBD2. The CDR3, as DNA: TGCGCCAGCAGCACGATGGGACTAGCGGGAGGGGATTACGAGCAGTACTTC. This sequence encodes CASSTMGLAGGDYEQYF.